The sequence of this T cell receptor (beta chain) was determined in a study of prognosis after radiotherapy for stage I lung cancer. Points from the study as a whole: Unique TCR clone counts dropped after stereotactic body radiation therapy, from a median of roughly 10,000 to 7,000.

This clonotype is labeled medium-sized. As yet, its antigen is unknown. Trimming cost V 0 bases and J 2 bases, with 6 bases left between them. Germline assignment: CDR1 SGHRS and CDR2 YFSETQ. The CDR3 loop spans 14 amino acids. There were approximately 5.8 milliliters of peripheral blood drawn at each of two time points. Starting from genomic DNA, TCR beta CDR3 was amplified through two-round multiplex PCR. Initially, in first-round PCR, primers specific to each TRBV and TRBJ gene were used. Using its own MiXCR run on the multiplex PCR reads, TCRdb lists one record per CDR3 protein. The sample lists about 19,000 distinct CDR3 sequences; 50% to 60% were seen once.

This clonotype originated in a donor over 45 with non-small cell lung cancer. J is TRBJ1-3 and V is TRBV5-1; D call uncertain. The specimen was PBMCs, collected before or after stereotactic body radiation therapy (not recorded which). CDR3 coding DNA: TGCGCCAGCAGCTTGGGGGGAGCTGGAAACACCATATATTTT. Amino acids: CASSLGGAGNTIYF.